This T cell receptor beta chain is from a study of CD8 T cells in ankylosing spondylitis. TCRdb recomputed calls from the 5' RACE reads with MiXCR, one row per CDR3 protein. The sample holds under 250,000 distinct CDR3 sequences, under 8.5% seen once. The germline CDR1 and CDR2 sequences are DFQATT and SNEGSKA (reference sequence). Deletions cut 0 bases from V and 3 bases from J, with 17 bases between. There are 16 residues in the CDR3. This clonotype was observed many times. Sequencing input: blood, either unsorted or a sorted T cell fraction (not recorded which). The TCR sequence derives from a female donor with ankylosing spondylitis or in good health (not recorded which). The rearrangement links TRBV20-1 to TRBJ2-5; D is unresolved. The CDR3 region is CSARDGIPGPKETQYF. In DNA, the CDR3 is TGCAGTGCTAGAGATGGGATCCCTGGGCCTAAAGAGACCCAGTACTTC.